This TCR beta chain is drawn from a study of human T cells and chemical hapten exposure. About the study: Small discrepancies in pooled library volume mainly accounted for the varying TCR yields per sample. Study outcomes and limitations: Large CDR3 similarity clusters arose significantly more often from expanded TCRs than from controls.

This clonotype was seen a handful of times. Its antigen is still unknown. V was cut by 1 base and J by 8 bases, with 14 bases left in between. CDR3 length equals 14 residues. CDR1 is SGHVS, CDR2 FNYEAQ, per germline. TCRdb recomputed calls from the RACE reads with MiXCR, one row per CDR3 protein. Of 95,000 to 150,000 distinct CDR3 sequences listed, 12% to 15% were seen once; the top ten hold 0.92%. Regarding time point: patch test 1, 2 weeks after DPC sensitization. The treatment here: therapeutic diphenylcyclopropenone sensitization with weekly scalp DPC. The study drew its donors from alopecia patients who were 18 to 70 years old and suitable for DPC.

The sequences come from whole blood, collected in connection with sensitization to the hapten diphenylcyclopropenone (DPC). The chain couples TRBV7-6 to TRBJ1-2; the D is unclear. This receptor was obtained from a man aged 18-30 years with alopecia areata. Some clones in this sample may be carry-over from other donors' samples. The CDR3 region is CASSLGRWGNGYTF. The CDR3 region has the DNA TGTGCCAGCAGCTTAGGACGCTGGGGTAACGGCTACACCTTC.